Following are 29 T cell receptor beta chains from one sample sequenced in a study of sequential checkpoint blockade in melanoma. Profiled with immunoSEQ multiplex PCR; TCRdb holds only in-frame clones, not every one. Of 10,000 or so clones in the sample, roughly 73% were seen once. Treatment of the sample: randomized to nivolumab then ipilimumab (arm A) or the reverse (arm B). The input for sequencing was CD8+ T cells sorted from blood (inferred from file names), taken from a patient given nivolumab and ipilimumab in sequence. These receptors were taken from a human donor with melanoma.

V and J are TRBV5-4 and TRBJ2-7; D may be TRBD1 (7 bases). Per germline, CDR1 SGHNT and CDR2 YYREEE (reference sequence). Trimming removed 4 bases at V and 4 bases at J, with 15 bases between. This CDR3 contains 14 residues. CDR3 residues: CASSNEEGAYEQYV. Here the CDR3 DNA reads TGTGCCAGCAGCAACGAGGAGGGGGCTTACGAGCAGTACGTC.

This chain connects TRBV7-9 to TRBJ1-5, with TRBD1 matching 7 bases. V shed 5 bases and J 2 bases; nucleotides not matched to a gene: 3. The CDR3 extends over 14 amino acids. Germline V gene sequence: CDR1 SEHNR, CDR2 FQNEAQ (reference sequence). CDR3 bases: TGTGCCAGCAGCCCAGGACAGGGCAATCAGCCCCAGCATTTT. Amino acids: CASSPGQGNQPQHF.

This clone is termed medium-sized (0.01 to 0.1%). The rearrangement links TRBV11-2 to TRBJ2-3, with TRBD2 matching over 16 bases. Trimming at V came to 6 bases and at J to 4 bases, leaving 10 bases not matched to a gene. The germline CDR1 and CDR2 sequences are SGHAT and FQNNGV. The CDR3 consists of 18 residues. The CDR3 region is CASRTPGTSGGEADTQYF. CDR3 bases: TGTGCCAGCAGGACCCCGGGGACTAGCGGGGGGGAGGCAGATACGCAGTATTTT. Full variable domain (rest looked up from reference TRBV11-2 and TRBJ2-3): EAGVAQSPRYKIIEKRQSVAFWCNPISGHATLYWYQQILGQGPKLLIQFQNNGVVDDSQLPKDRFSAERLKGVDSTLKIQPAKLEDSAVYLCASRTPGTSGGEADTQYFGPGTRLTVL.

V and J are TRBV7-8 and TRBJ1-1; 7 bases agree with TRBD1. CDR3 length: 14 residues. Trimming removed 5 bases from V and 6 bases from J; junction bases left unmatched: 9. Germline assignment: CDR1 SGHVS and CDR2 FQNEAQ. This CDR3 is CASSPLATGPEAFF. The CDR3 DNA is TGTGCCAGCAGCCCCTTAGCGACAGGGCCTGAAGCTTTCTTT.

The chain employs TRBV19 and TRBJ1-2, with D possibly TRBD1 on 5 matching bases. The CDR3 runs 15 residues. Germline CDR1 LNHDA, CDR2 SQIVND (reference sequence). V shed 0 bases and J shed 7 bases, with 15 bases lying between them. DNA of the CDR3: TGTGCCAGTAGTATAGAGGCCGGGGGACCGGGTGGCTACACCTTC. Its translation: CASSIEAGGPGGYTF.

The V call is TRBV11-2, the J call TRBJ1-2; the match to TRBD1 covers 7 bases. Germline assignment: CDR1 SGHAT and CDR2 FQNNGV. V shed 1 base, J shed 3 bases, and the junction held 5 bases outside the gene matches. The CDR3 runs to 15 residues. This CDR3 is CASSLVAGGDYGYTF. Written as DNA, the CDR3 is TGTGCCAGCAGCTTAGTGGCAGGGGGAGACTATGGCTACACCTTC.

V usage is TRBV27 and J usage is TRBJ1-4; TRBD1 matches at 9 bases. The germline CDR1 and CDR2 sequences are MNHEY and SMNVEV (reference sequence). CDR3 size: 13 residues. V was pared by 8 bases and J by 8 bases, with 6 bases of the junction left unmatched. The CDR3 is CASRGQGPEKLFF. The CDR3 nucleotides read TGTGCCAGCCGTGGACAGGGGCCGGAAAAACTGTTTTTT. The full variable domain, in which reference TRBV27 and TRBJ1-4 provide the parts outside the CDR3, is EAQVTQNPRYLITVTGKKLTVTCSQNMNHEYMSWYRQDPGLGLRQIYYSMNVEVTDKGDVPEGYKVSRKEKRNFPLILESPSPNQTSLYFCASRGQGPEKLFFGSGTQLSVL.

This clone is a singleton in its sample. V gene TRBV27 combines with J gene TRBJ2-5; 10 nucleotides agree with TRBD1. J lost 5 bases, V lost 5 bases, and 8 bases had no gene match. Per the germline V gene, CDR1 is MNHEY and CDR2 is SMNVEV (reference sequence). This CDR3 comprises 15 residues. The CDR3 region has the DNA TGTGCCAGCAGTAAACGACAGGGGGCTGGTGAGACCCAGTACTTC. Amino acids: CASSKRQGAGETQYF.

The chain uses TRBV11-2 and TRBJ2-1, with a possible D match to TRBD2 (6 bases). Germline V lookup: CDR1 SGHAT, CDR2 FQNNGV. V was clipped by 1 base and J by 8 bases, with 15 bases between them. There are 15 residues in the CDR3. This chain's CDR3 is CASSLAGGARYEQFF. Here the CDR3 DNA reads TGTGCCAGCAGCTTAGCCGGGGGAGCGCGGTATGAGCAGTTCTTC.

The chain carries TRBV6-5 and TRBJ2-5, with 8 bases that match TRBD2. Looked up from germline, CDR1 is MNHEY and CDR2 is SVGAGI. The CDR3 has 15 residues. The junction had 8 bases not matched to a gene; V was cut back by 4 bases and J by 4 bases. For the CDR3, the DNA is TGTGCCAGCAGTTCTTCCGGGGGGGCGGGAGAGACCCAGTACTTC. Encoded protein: CASSSSGGAGETQYF.

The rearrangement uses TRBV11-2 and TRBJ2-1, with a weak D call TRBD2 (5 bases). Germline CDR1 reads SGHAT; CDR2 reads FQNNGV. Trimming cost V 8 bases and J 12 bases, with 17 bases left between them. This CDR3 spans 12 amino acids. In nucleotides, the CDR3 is TGTGCCAGCGGATCGGACTCGATGTGGCAGTTCTTC. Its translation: CASGSDSMWQFF.

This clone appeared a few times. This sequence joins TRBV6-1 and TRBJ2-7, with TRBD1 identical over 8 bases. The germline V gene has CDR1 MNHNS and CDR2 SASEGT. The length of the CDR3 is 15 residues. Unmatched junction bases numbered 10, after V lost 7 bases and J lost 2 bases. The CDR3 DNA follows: TGTGCCAGCACCGTAACCGGGACAGGAGCCTACGAGCAGTACTTC. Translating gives CASTVTGTGAYEQYF.

CDR3 nucleotides: TGTGCCAGCAGCGGAAACGACAGGGGGCTATATCAGCCCCAGCATTTT. Protein sequence: CASSGNDRGLYQPQHF. The V gene is TRBV7-8, the J gene TRBJ1-5; 10 bases fit TRBD1. In germline, CDR1 is SGHVS, CDR2 FQNEAQ. This CDR3 region has 16 residues. Trimming removed 5 bases from V and 5 bases from J; junction bases left unmatched: 9.

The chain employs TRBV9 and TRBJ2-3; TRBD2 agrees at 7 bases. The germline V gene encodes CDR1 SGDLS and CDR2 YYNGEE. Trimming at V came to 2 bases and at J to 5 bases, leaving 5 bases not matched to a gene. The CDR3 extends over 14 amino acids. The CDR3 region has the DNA TGTGCCAGCAGCGTCCAGCGGGATAGAGATACGCAGTATTTT. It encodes CASSVQRDRDTQYF. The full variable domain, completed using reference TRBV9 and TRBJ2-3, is DSGVTQTPKHLITATGQRVTLRCSPRSGDLSVYWYQQSLDQGLQFLIQYYNGEERAKGNILERFSAQQFPDLHSELNLSSLELGDSALYFCASSVQRDRDTQYFGPGTRLTVL.

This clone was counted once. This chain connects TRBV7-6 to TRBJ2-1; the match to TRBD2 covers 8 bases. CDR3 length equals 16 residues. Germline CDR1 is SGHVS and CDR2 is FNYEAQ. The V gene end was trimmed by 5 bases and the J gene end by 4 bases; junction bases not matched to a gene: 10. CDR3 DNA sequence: TGTGCCAGCAGCCCCGGCGGGGTAGCGGGATACAATGAGCAGTTCTTC. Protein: CASSPGGVAGYNEQFF.

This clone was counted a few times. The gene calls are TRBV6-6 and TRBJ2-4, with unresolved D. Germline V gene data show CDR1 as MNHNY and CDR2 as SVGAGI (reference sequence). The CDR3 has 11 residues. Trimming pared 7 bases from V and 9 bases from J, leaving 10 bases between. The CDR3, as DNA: TGTGCCAGCAAGGCAGGATCCATTCAGTACTTC. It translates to CASKAGSIQYF.

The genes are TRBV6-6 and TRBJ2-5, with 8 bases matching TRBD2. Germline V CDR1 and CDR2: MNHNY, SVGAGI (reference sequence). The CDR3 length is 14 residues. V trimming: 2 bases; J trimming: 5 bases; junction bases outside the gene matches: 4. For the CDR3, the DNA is TGTGCCAGCAGTTACGGGACTAGTGGGGAGACCCAGTACTTC. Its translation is CASSYGTSGETQYF.

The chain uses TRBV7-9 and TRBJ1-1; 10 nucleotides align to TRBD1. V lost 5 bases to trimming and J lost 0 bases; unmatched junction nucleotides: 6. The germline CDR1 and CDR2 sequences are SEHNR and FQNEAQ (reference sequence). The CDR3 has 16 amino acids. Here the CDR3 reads CASSHPTGGVNTEAFF. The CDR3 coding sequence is TGTGCCAGCAGCCACCCGACAGGGGGCGTGAACACTGAAGCTTTCTTT.

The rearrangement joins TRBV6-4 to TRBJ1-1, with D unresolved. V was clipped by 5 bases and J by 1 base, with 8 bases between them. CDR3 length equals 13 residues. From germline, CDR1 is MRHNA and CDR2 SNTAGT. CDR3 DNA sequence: TGTGCCAGCAGTCGGGTTGCGAACACTGAAGCTTTCTTT. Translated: CASSRVANTEAFF.

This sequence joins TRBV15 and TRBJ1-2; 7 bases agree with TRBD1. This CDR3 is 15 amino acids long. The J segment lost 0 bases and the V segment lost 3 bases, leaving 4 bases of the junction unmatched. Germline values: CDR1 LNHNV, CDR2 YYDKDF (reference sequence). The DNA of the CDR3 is TGTGCCACCAGCAGGAGGGACAGTCCTAACTATGGCTACACCTTC. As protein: CATSRRDSPNYGYTF.

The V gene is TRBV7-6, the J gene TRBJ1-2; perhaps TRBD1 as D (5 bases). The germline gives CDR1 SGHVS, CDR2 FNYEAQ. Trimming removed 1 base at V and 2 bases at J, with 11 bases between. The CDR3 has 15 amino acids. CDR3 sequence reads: CASSLEAGPNYGYTF. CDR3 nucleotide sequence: TGTGCCAGCAGCTTAGAGGCAGGGCCGAACTATGGCTACACCTTC.

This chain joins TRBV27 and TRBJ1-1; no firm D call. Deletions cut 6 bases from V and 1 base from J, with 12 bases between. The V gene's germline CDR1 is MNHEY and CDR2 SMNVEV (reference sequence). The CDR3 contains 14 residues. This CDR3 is CASSPGLPNTEAFF. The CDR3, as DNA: TGTGCCAGCAGCCCTGGACTCCCGAACACTGAAGCTTTCTTT.

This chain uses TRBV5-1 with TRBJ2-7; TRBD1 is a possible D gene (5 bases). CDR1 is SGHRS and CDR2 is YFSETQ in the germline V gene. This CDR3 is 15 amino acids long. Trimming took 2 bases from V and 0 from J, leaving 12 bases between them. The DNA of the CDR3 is TGCGCCAGCAGCTTTACAGGAAAGAGCTCCTACGAGCAGTACTTC. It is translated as CASSFTGKSSYEQYF.

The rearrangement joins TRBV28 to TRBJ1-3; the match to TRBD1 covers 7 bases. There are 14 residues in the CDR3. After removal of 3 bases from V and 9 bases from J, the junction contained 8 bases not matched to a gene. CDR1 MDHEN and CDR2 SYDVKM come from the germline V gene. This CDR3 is CASSFLRQGGTIYF. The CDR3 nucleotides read TGTGCCAGCAGTTTCCTTCGACAGGGAGGCACCATATATTTT.

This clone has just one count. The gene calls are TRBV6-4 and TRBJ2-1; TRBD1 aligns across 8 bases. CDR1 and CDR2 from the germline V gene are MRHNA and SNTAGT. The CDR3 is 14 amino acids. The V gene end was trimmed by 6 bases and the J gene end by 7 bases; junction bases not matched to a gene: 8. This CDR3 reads CASRETGELNEQFF. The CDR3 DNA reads TGTGCCAGCAGAGAGACAGGGGAACTAAATGAGCAGTTCTTC.

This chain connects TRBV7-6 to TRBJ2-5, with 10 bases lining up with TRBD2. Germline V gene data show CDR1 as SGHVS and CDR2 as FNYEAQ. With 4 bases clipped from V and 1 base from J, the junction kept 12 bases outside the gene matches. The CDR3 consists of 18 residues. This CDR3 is CASSYTTSGTLPQETQYF. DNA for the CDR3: TGTGCCAGCAGCTATACTACTAGCGGGACCCTGCCCCAAGAGACCCAGTACTTC.

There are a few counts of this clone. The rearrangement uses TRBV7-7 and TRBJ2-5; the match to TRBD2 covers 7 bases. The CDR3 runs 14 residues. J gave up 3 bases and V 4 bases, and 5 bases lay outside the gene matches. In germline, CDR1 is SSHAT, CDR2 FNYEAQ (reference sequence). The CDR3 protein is CASSYGDYEETQYF. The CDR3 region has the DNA TGTGCCAGCAGCTATGGGGACTACGAAGAGACCCAGTACTTC. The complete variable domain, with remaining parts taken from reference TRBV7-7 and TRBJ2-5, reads GAGVSQSPRYKVTKRGQDVTLRCDPISSHATLYWYQQALGQGPEFLTYFNYEAQPDKSGLPSDRFSAERPEGSISTLTIQRTEQRDSAMYRCASSYGDYEETQYFGPGTRLLVL.

Written as DNA, the CDR3 is TGCGCCAGCAGCTTGGGGGTGGTGGGCAGGGGGCATCCCTCTACCTACGAGCAGTACTTC. This encodes CASSLGVVGRGHPSTYEQYF. V usage is TRBV5-1 and J usage is TRBJ2-7; 8 bases match TRBD1. The CDR3 runs 20 residues. Germline V CDR1 and CDR2: SGHRS, YFSETQ. V lost 0 bases and J lost 2; bases outside the gene matches: 19.

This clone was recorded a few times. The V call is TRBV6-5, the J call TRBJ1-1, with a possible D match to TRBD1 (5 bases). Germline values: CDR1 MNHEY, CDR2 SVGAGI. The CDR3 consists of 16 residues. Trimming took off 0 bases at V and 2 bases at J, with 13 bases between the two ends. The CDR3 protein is CASSYSRAGTNTEAFF. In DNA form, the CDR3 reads TGTGCCAGCAGTTACTCACGGGCTGGGACTAACACTGAAGCTTTCTTT.